This T cell receptor (beta chain) was captured by sequencing in a study of T-cell memory formation after mild COVID-19. Across the study: Across donors, TCR clusters were largely donor specific. Study-level findings and limits: In second-wave clones peaking day 37, SARS-CoV-2 specificity remained unconfirmed. Largely, contracting CD4+ clones fell within CM and EM, and contracting CD8+ clones within EMRA. Prior to infection, memory already included some responding clones, suggesting cross-reactive memory joined.

TCRdb re-called the 5' RACE reads with MiXCR, one entry per CDR3 protein. There are over 500,000 distinct CDR3 sequences in the sample; around 15% occur only once, and around 7.8% lies in the top ten. V dropped 5 bases and J dropped 0 bases, with 17 bases sitting between them. Germline V gene data show CDR1 as SGHNT and CDR2 as YENEEA. The CDR3 spans 17 residues. A remark on this clonotype: The target antigen is unknown.

This sequence was found in an adult woman who had mild COVID-19 (a few samples of this study predate the infection). Cell type and time point are not known. Source material: PBMCs or a T cell subset sorted from them (not recorded which). The chain has TRBV11-3 and TRBJ2-1; perhaps D is TRBD1 or TRBD2 (5 bases each). The CDR3 nucleotides are TGTGCCAGCAGCGTTCGTCTTGGGGGAAGCTCCTACAATGAGCAGTTCTTC. It codes for CASSVRLGGSSYNEQFF.